This T cell receptor (beta chain) was recovered during a study of T cells in Graves' hyperthyroidism and ophthalmopathy. RNA transcripts yielded amplified TCR beta CDR3 regions. Carried out on the TCR CDR3, a first-round RT-PCR used the HTBI primer set. From the multiplex PCR reads, TCRdb called clonotypes with MiXCR, one entry per CDR3 protein. The table has some 600,000 distinct CDR3 sequences, 40% to 55% seen once; the top ten hold 8.2%. This clonotype appeared a few times. The germline gene is not matched at one end of the junction; a read error may be the cause. The length of the CDR3 is 14 residues. Per the germline V gene, CDR1 is SEHNR and CDR2 is FQNEAQ (reference sequence).

This receptor was taken from a woman aged 18-29 years with Graves' hyperthyroidism. The sample was peripheral blood or thyroid tissue (not recorded which). The rearrangement uses TRBV7-9 and TRBJ1-2, with a weak D call TRBD1 (6 bases). The CDR3 DNA is TGTGCCAGCACCCAAGCACAGGGTAACGATGGCTACACCTTC. As protein: CASTQAQGNDGYTF.